A selection of T cell receptor beta chains follows, all from one sample in a study of T-cell reconstitution after alpha-beta-depleted transplantation in children. MiXCR, run by TCRdb on the PCR reads, gives a single entry per CDR3 protein. The table lists about 200,000 distinct CDR3 sequences, 5% to 7.5% of them singletons. Sequences were derived from PBMCs, sampled before TCRalphabeta/CD19-depleted stem cell transplant. The source of these receptors is a girl less than two years old with combined immunodeficiency, due to receive a stem cell transplant. The CDR3 runs from the conserved cysteine through the conserved F or W. The order of the fields is D gene, clone size, V gene, J gene, CDR3 protein, CDR3 DNA. D genes are given only for firm matches. Rows may omit the clone size; those that give it use once, few, many or a size class.

>NA|many|TRBV29-1|TRBJ2-6
CSVVFSGANVLTF
TGCAGCGTTGTGTTCTCTGGGGCCAACGTCCTGACTTTC
>NA|many|TRBV20-1|TRBJ1-5
CSARVEPRQPQHF
TGCAGTGCTAGAGTGGAACCGCGTCAGCCCCAGCATTTT
>TRBD2|many|TRBV5-5|TRBJ2-2
CASSHIAGGYTGELFF
TGTGCCAGCAGCCACATAGCGGGGGGATACACCGGGGAGCTGTTTTTT
>NA|many|TRBV7-2|TRBJ1-5
CASSLAWGGHLSNQPQHF
TGTGCCAGCAGCTTAGCTTGGGGGGGCCATCTTAGCAATCAGCCCCAGCATTTT
>NA|few|TRBV20-1|TRBJ1-5
CSASISNQPQHF
TGCAGTGCTAGTATCTCCAATCAGCCCCAGCATTTT
>TRBD2|few|TRBV12-3/TRBV12-4|TRBJ2-7
CASRVAGAYEQYF
TGTGCCAGCAGGGTAGCGGGCGCCTACGAGCAGTACTTC
>NA|many|TRBV25-1|TRBJ2-2
CASSEGLHTNTGELFF
TGTGCCAGCAGTGAAGGGTTACATACGAACACCGGGGAGCTGTTTTTT
>TRBD1|many|TRBV28|TRBJ2-3
CASSLGSGTGEF
TGTGCCAGCAGTCTAGGATCCGGGACAGGGGAATTT
>NA|few|TRBV11-2|TRBJ2-2
CASSFDPNTGELFF
TGTGCCAGCAGCTTTGACCCGAACACCGGGGAGCTGTTTTTT
>NA|few|TRBV20-1|TRBJ1-2
CSVYRGKWGYTF
TGCAGCGTTTACCGGGGGAAGTGGGGCTACACCTTC
>NA|many|TRBV28|TRBJ1-2
CASSTTPGTLYGYTF
TGTGCCAGCAGTACAACGCCCGGGACACTCTATGGCTACACCTTC
>NA|many|TRBV5-6|TRBJ2-3
CASSLEAGMDTQYF
TGTGCCAGCAGCTTGGAGGCAGGGATGGATACGCAGTATTTT
>NA|many|TRBV12-3/TRBV12-4|TRBJ2-1
CASGDPVNEQFF
TGTGCCAGCGGCGACCCAGTCAATGAGCAGTTCTTC
>NA|many|TRBV29-1|TRBJ1-1
CSVDEGNTEAFF
TGCAGCGTTGACGAGGGGAACACTGAAGCTTTCTTT
>NA|few|TRBV20-1|TRBJ1-2
CSARGGRGYGYTF
TGCAGTGCCCGTGGGGGGCGGGGATATGGCTACACCTTC
>TRBD1|many|TRBV20-1|TRBJ1-1
CSAREDRVMFTEAFF
TGCAGTGCTAGAGAGGACAGGGTCATGTTCACTGAAGCTTTCTTT
>TRBD2|many|TRBV5-1|TRBJ2-1
CASSLGTSGGKQFF
TGCGCCAGCAGCCTCGGGACTAGCGGGGGAAAGCAGTTCTTC
>TRBD1|NA|TRBV4-3|TRBJ2-7
CASSLRPGQGAGEQYF
TGCGCCAGCAGCCTTCGCCCCGGACAGGGGGCGGGAGAGCAGTACTTC
>NA|few|TRBV4-1|TRBJ2-1
CASSQPTGSYNEQFF
TGCGCCAGCAGCCAACCAACAGGGTCGTACAATGAGCAGTTCTTC